Sequencing of this TCR beta chain was carried out in a study of blood T cell repertoires in COVID-19. Study overall: T cells, B-cell-depleted T cells, or PBMCs supplied cDNA or gDNA.

As handled by the study authors: Reference gene primer amplification yielded estimated nucleated cell counts. The data were produced by immunoSEQ multiplex PCR, yet TCRdb's version contains in-frame clones alone and is incomplete. The DNA was the basis for D and trimming; V, J and clone size are from that table. The sample holds 60,000 to 75,000 clones, about 85% seen once. The sequenced material came from peripheral blood. The receptor was isolated from an elderly woman with active or convalescent COVID-19.

The DNA for the CDR3 is TGTGCCAGCAGCTTCGAGGGGGGGGGCTCCTACGAGCAGTACTTC. It yields the protein CASSFEGGGSYEQYF. This rearrangement joins TRBV7-6 to TRBJ2-7, with TRBD2 as a possible D gene (7 bases). The germline V gene has CDR1 SGHVS and CDR2 FNYEAQ. V shed 3 bases and J shed 0 bases, with 12 bases lying between them. The CDR3 length is 15 residues.